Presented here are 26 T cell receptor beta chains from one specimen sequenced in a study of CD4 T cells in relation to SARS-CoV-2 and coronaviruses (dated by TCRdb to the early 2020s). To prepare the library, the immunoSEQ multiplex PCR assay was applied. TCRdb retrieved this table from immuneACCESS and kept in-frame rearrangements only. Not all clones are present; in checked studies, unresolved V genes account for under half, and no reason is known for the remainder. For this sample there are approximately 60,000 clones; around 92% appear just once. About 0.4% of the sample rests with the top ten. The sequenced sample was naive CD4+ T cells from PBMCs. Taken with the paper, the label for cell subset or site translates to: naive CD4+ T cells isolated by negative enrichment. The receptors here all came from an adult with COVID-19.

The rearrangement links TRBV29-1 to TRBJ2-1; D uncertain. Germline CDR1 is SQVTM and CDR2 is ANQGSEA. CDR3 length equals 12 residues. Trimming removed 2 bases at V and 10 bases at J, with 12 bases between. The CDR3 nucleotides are TGCAGCGTTGAAAGGCATCCGCGGGAGCAGTTCTTC. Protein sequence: CSVERHPREQFF.

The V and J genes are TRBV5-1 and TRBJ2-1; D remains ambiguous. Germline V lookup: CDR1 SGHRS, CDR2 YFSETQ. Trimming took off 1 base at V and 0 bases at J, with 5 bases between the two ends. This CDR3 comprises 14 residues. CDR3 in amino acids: CASSLSSSYNEQFF. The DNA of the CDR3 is TGCGCCAGCAGCTTGTCTAGCTCCTACAATGAGCAGTTCTTC.

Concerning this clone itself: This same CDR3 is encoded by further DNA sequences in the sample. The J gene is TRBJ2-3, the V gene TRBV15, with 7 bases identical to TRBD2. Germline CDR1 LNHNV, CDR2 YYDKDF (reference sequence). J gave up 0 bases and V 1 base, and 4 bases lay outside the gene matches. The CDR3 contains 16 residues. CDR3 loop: CATSRGLAGSTDTQYF. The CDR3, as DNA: TGTGCCACCAGCAGAGGTTTAGCGGGTAGCACAGATACGCAGTATTTT.

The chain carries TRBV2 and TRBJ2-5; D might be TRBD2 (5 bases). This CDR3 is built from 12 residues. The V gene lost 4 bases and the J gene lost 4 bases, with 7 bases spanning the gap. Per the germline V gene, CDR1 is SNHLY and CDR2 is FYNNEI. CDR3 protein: CASSAAAETQYF. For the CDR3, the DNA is TGTGCCAGCAGTGCAGCGGCAGAGACCCAGTACTTC.

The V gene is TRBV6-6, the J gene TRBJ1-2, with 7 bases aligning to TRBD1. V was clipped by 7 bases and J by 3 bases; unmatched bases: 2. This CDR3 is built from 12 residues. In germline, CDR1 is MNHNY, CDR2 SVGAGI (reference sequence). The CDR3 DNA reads TGTGCCAGCAATCAGGGGGACTATGGCTACACCTTC. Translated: CASNQGDYGYTF.

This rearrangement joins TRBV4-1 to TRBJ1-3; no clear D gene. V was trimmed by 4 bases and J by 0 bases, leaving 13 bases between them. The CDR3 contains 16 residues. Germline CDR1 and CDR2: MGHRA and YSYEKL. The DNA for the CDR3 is TGCGCCAGCAGCCCCCTAGGTCGGGACTCTGGAAACACCATATATTTT. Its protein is CASSPLGRDSGNTIYF.

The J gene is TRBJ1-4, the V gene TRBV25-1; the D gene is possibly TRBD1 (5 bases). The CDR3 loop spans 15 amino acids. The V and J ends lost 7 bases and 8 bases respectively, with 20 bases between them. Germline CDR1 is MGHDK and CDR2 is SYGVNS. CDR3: CASTPPGLGSEKLFF. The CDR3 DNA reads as TGTGCCAGCACCCCCCCAGGGCTTGGGTCCGAAAAACTGTTTTTT.

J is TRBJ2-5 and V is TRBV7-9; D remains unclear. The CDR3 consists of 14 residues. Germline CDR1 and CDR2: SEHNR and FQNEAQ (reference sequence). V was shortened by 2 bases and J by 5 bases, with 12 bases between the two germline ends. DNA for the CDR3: TGTGCCAGCAGCTTAAGTGGAGTCTCTGAGACCCAGTACTTC. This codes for CASSLSGVSETQYF. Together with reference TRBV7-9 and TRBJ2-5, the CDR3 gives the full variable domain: DTGVSQNPRHKITKRGQNVTFRCDPISEHNRLYWYRQTLGQGPEFLTYFQNEAQLEKSRLLSDRFSAERPKGSFSTLEIQRTEQGDSAMYLCASSLSGVSETQYFGPGTRLLVL.

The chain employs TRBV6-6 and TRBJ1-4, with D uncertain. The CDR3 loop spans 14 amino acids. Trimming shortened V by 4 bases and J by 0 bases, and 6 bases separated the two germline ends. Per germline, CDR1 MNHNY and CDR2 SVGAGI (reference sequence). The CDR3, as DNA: TGTGCCAGCAGTTCGGGAGCAACTAATGAAAAACTGTTTTTT. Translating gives CASSSGATNEKLFF.

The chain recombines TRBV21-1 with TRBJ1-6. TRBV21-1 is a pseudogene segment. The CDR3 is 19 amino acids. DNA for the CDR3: TGTGCCAGCAGCCCCTCCAAAGGACCAGCCGAGGTTGGGAATTCACCCCTCCACTTT. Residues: CASSPSKGPAEVGNSPLHF.

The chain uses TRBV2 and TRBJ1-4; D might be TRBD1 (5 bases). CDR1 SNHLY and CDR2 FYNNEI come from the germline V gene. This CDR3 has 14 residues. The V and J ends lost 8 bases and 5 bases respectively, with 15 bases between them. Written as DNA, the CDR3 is TGTGCCAGCCGGGTGGGGGAAACAAATGAAAAACTGTTTTTT. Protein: CASRVGETNEKLFF.

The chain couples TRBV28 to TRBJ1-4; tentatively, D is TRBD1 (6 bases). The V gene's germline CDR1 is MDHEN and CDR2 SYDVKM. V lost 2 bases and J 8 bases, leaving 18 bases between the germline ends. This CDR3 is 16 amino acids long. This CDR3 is CASSLGGSGAGEKLFF. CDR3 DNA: TGTGCCAGCAGTTTAGGGGGCTCGGGGGCTGGGGAAAAACTGTTTTTT. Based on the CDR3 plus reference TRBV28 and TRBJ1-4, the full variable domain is DVKVTQSSRYLVKRTGEKVFLECVQDMDHENMFWYRQDPGLGLRLIYFSYDVKMKEKGDIPEGYSVSREKKERFSLILESASTNQTSMYLCASSLGGSGAGEKLFFGSGTQLSVL.

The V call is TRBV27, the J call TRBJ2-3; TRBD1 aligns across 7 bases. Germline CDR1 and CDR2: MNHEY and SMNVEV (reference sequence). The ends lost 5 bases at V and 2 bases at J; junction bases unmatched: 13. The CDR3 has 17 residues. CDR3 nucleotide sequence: TGTGCCAGCAGTATACTCTTCCGGGACAGATACACAGATACGCAGTATTTT. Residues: CASSILFRDRYTDTQYF.

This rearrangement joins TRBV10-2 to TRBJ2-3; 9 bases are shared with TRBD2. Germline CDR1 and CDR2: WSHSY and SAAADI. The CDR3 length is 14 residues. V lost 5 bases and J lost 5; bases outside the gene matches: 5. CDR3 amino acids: CASSLAGAEDTQYF. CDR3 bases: TGCGCCAGCAGTTTAGCGGGAGCCGAAGATACGCAGTATTTT.

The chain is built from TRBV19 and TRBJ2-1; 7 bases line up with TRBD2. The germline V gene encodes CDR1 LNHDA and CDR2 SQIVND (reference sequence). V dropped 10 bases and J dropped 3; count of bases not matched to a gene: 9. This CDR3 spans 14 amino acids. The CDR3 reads CATSLSGGYNEQFF. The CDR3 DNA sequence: TGTGCCACCTCTCTATCGGGAGGCTACAATGAGCAGTTCTTC.

CDR3 region: CSAPPGDTQYF. Written as DNA, the CDR3 is TGCAGTGCTCCCCCGGGGGATACGCAGTATTTT. This chain connects TRBV20-1 to TRBJ2-3; D may be TRBD2 (5 bases). V shed 5 bases and J shed 6 bases, with 9 bases lying between them. The CDR3 totals 11 residues. CDR1 and CDR2 (germline): DFQATT, SNEGSKA (reference sequence).

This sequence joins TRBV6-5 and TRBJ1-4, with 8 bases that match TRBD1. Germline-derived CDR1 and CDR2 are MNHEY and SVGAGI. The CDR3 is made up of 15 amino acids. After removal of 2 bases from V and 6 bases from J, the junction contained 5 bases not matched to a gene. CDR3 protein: CASSYTGGGDEKLFF. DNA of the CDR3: TGTGCCAGCAGTTACACAGGGGGGGGAGATGAAAAACTGTTTTTT.

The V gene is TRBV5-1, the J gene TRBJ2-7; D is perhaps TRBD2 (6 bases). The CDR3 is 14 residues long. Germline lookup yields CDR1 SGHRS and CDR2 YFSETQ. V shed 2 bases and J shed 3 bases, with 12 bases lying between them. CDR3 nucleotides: TGCGCCAGCAGCTTTTTCCCGGGAGTCTACGAGCAGTACTTC. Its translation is CASSFFPGVYEQYF.

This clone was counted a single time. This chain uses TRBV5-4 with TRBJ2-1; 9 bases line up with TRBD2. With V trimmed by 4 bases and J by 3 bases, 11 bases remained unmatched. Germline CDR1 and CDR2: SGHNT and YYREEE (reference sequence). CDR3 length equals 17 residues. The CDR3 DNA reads TGTGCCAGCAGCGTTAAGTTGACTAGCGGTGACTACAATGAGCAGTTCTTC. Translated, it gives CASSVKLTSGDYNEQFF.

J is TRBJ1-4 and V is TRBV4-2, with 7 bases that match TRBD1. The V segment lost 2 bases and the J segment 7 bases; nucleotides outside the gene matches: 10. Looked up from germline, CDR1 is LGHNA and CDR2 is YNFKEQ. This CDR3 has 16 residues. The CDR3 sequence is CASSQRGQEGVEKLFF. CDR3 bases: TGTGCCAGCAGCCAAAGGGGGCAGGAGGGGGTTGAAAAACTGTTTTTT.

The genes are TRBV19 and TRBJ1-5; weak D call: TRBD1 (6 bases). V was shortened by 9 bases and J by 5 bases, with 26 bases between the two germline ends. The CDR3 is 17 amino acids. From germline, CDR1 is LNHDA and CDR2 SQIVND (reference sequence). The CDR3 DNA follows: TGTGCCAGCCCCCCCCGGACAGTCGACACCAGGGATCAGCCCCAGCATTTT. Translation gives CASPPRTVDTRDQPQHF.

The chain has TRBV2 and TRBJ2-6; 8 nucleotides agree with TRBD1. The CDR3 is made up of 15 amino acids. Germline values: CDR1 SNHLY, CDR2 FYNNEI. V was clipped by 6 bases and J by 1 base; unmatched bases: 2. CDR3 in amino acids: CASSQGASGANVLTF. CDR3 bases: TGTGCCAGCAGCCAGGGGGCTTCTGGGGCCAACGTCCTGACTTTC. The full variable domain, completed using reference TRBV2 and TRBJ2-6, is EPEVTQTPSHQVTQMGQEVILRCVPISNHLYFYWYRQILGQKVEFLVSFYNNEISEKSEIFDDQFSVERPDGSNFTLKIRSTKLEDSAMYFCASSQGASGANVLTFGAGSRLTVL.

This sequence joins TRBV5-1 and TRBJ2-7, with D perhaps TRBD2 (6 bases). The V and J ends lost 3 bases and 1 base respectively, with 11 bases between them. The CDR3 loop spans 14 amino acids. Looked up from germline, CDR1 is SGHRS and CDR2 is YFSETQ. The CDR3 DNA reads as TGCGCCAGCAGCTCAAGCGGGTTTTCCTACGAGCAGTACTTC. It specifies CASSSSGFSYEQYF. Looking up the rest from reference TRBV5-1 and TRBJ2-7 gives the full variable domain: KAGVTQTPRYLIKTRGQQVTLSCSPISGHRSVSWYQQTPGQGLQFLFEYFSETQRNKGNFPGRFSGRQFSNSRSEMNVSTLELGDSALYLCASSSSGFSYEQYFGPGTRLTVT.

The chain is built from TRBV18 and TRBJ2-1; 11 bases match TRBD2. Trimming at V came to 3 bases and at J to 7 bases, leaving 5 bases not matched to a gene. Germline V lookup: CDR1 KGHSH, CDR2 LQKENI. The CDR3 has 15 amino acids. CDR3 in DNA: TGTGCCAGCTCACCGACTAGCGGGAAGGGGAATGAGCAGTTCTTC. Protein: CASSPTSGKGNEQFF.

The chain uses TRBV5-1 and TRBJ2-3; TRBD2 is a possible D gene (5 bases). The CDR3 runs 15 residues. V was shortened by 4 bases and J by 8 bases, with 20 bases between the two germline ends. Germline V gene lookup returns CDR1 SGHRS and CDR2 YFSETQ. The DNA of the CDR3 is TGCGCCAGCAGCCGGAGGACGTTACGATTGGGTACGCAGTATTTT. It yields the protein CASSRRTLRLGTQYF.

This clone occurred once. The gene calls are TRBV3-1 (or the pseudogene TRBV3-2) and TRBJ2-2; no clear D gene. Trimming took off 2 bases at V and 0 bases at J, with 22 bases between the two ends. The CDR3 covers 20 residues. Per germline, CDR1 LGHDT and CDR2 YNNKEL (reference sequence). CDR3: CASSQLRGGGNLTNTGELFF. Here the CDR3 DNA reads TGTGCCAGCAGCCAACTAAGAGGTGGCGGAAACTTAACGAACACCGGGGAGCTGTTTTTT.